The rows below give T cell receptor beta chains drawn from one sample of a study of control samples from healthy donors and cancer patients. Sequencing used immunoSEQ multiplex PCR; TCRdb keeps in-frame clones, though not all of them. The sample has fewer than 200,000 clones; 80% to 90% are singletons. The sample comprised blood. The receptors were gathered from a woman in her thirties in good health. Each CDR3 is given with its conserved first and last residue. D genes are given only for firm matches. Clone size appears in some rows only: once, few, many, or a class for an expanded clone.

J | V | size | D | CDR3 | DNA
TRBJ2-1 | TRBV19 | once | - | CASSPSSVSYNEQFF | TGTGCCAGTAGTCCTTCTAGCGTCTCCTACAATGAGCAGTTCTTC
TRBJ2-3 | TRBV24-1 | - | TRBD2 | CATSELAGGVDTQYF | TGTGCCACCAGTGAGTTGGCGGGAGGAGTGGATACGCAGTATTTT
TRBJ1-2 | TRBV10-2 | - | TRBD1 | CASSEPTDRENGYTF | TGCGCCAGCAGTGAGCCGACGGACAGGGAAAATGGCTACACCTTC
TRBJ1-2 | TRBV6-5 | once | - | CASSTSSGYGYTF | TGTGCCAGCAGCACCAGCTCAGGCTATGGCTACACCTTC
TRBJ1-4 | TRBV18 | - | - | CASSPGTPEKLFF | TGTGCCAGCTCACCAGGGACACCTGAAAAACTGTTTTTT
TRBJ1-2 | TRBV14 | few | - | CASSQGLGYGYTF | TGTGCCAGCAGCCAAGGCCTGGGGTATGGCTACACCTTC
TRBJ2-7 | TRBV11-2 | - | - | CASSLGQTAYEQYF | TGTGCCAGCAGCTTAGGGCAGACAGCCTACGAGCAGTACTTC
TRBJ2-1 | TRBV6-5 | - | - | CASSSGTRGEQFF | TGTGCCAGCAGTAGCGGAACGCGGGGTGAGCAGTTCTTC
TRBJ1-1 | TRBV7-8 | - | - | CASSSGGYTEAFF | TGTGCCAGCAGCTCAGGCGGGTACACTGAAGCTTTCTTT
TRBJ2-5 | TRBV28 | - | TRBD2 | CASSEREIGETQYF | TGTGCCAGCTCAGAGCGGGAGATTGGGGAGACCCAGTACTTC
TRBJ2-7 | TRBV3-1/TRBV3-2 | - | - | CASSQQGYEQYF | TGTGCCAGCAGCCAGCAAGGCTACGAGCAGTACTTC
TRBJ1-3 | TRBV9 | - | - | CASSIPGGSASSGNTIYF | TGTGCCAGCAGCATCCCGGGGGGGTCTGCCTCCTCTGGAAACACCATATATTTT
TRBJ2-5 | TRBV20-1 | - | - | CSAYSETQYF | TGCAGTGCCTACTCGGAGACCCAGTACTTC
TRBJ1-4 | TRBV5-1 | - | TRBD1 | CASSVRQGFNEKLFF | TGCGCCAGCAGCGTAAGACAGGGCTTTAATGAAAAACTGTTTTTT
TRBJ2-1 | TRBV11-3 | once | - | CASSSSRYNEQFF | TGTGCCAGCAGCTCTTCCCGATACAATGAGCAGTTCTTC
TRBJ2-7 | TRBV28 | - | - | CASSSTGTGYEQYF | TGTGCCAGCAGTTCCACCGGGACCGGCTACGAGCAGTACTTC
TRBJ1-2 | TRBV18 | - | - | CASSPQGKYGYTF | TGTGCCAGCTCACCACAGGGAAAATATGGCTACACCTTC
TRBJ2-1 | TRBV4-1 | - | - | CASSQDRPLEQFF | TGCGCCAGCAGCCAAGACCGGCCGCTGGAGCAGTTCTTC
TRBJ2-5 | TRBV28 | - | - | CATLGGAKPQAIETQYF | TGTGCCACCCTAGGTGGGGCGAAACCCCAGGCTATCGAGACCCAGTACTTC
TRBJ2-6 | TRBV6-6 | - | - | CASSRMGSAGANVLTF | TGTGCCAGCAGCCGAATGGGCAGTGCTGGGGCCAACGTCCTGACTTTC
TRBJ2-1 | TRBV18 | once | - | CASSPAGNEQFF | TGTGCCAGCTCACCAGCCGGCAATGAGCAGTTCTTC
TRBJ2-5 | TRBV11-2 | - | - | CASSLGARKETQYF | TGTGCCAGCAGCTTGGGAGCGAGAAAAGAGACCCAGTACTTC
TRBJ1-2 | TRBV30 | - | - | CAWSPGPGISGYTF | TGTGCCTGGAGCCCGGGTCCCGGAATATCTGGCTACACCTTC
TRBJ1-4 | TRBV2 | - | - | CASSRNRAEKLFF | TGTGCCAGCAGTCGTAACAGGGCAGAAAAACTGTTTTTT
TRBJ2-6 | TRBV18 | - | TRBD1 | CASSADRLSSGANVLTF | TGTGCCAGCTCTGCGGACAGGTTGAGCTCTGGGGCCAACGTCCTGACTTTC
TRBJ2-1 | TRBV27 | - | TRBD2 | CASRGTSPNEQFF | TGTGCCAGCAGAGGGACTAGTCCAAATGAGCAGTTCTTC
TRBJ2-7 | TRBV13 | - | - | CASSLGRYRAGLRGGSEQYF | TGTGCCAGCAGCTTAGGCCGGTATCGCGCAGGGTTAAGGGGCGGCTCCGAGCAGTACTTC
TRBJ1-1 | TRBV7-9 | - | - | CASGATRKAVSTEAFF | TGTGCCAGCGGGGCAACCAGGAAGGCAGTGTCGACTGAAGCTTTCTTT
TRBJ1-1 | TRBV19 | - | - | CASIGDLGNEAFF | TGTGCCAGTATTGGGGACCTTGGGAATGAAGCTTTCTTT
TRBJ1-1 | TRBV19 | - | - | CASSLTPNTEAFF | TGTGCCAGTAGTCTAACACCGAACACTGAAGCTTTCTTT
TRBJ2-1 | TRBV3-1/TRBV3-2 | - | - | CASSLSRDPRQFF | TGTGCCAGCAGCCTCAGCCGGGACCCCCGGCAGTTCTTC
TRBJ2-7 | TRBV28 | - | - | CAIAGRGHYEQYF | TGTGCCATCGCGGGAAGGGGACATTACGAGCAGTACTTC
TRBJ1-2 | TRBV5-6 | few | TRBD1 | CASSPGTGNGYTF | TGTGCCAGCAGCCCCGGGACAGGGAACGGCTACACCTTC
TRBJ1-2 | TRBV9 | - | - | CASSVGEGSGYTF | TGTGCCAGCAGCGTAGGAGAAGGTTCGGGCTACACCTTC
TRBJ1-1 | TRBV30 | - | - | CAWSPGSEAFF | TGTGCCTGGTCCCCCGGGTCTGAAGCTTTCTTT
TRBJ1-2 | TRBV4-1 | - | TRBD1 | CASSQGPGTGGRIYGYTF | TGCGCCAGCAGCCAAGGCCCCGGGACAGGGGGCAGGATCTATGGCTACACCTTC
TRBJ2-2 | TRBV5-1 | - | - | CASSLGNTGELFF | TGCGCCAGCAGCTTGGGGAACACCGGGGAGCTGTTTTTT
TRBJ2-1 | TRBV3-1/TRBV3-2 | - | - | CASSHSRGPYNEQFF | TGTGCCAGCAGCCACTCCCGGGGACCATACAATGAGCAGTTCTTC
TRBJ2-1 | TRBV27 | - | TRBD2 | CASSSSSGTVINEQFF | TGTGCCAGCAGTTCCTCTAGCGGGACGGTAATCAATGAGCAGTTCTTC
TRBJ2-1 | TRBV4-1 | - | - | CASSSPNLPYNEQFF | TGCGCCAGCAGCTCCCCTAACCTACCCTACAATGAGCAGTTCTTC
TRBJ1-2 | TRBV19 | - | TRBD1 | CASSGGTGLYGYTF | TGTGCCAGTAGTGGGGGGACAGGACTCTATGGCTACACCTTC
TRBJ2-2 | TRBV24-1 | medium-sized | TRBD1 | CATSDPGTGTTGELFF | TGTGCCACCAGTGACCCCGGGACAGGGACCACCGGGGAGCTGTTTTTT
TRBJ2-5 | TRBV10-3 | - | - | CAISVMAGTSPETQYF | TGTGCCATCAGTGTTATGGCAGGGACGAGTCCAGAGACCCAGTACTTC
TRBJ1-2 | TRBV24-1 | - | - | CATSDLRGDGYTF | TGTGCCACCAGTGATTTGCGGGGGGATGGCTACACCTTC
TRBJ2-7 | TRBV9 | few | - | CASSVAGGSSYEQYF | TGTGCCAGCAGCGTAGCTGGGGGGAGCTCCTACGAGCAGTACTTC
TRBJ2-3 | TRBV4-1 | once | - | CASSQGDRNTQYF | TGCGCCAGCAGCCAAGGTGACCGAAATACGCAGTATTTT
TRBJ2-3 | TRBV29-1 | - | - | CSALIGGPDTQYF | TGCAGCGCCCTCATAGGGGGGCCAGATACGCAGTATTTT
TRBJ1-1 | TRBV7-9 | - | TRBD1 | CASRQTGGLMNTEAFF | TGTGCCAGCAGGCAGACAGGGGGGTTAATGAACACTGAAGCTTTCTTT
TRBJ2-5 | TRBV7-2 | - | - | CASSFARTKETQYF | TGTGCCAGCAGCTTCGCCAGGACGAAAGAGACCCAGTACTTC
TRBJ1-5 | TRBV12-3/TRBV12-4 | - | - | CASSPSLNQPQHF | TGTGCCAGCAGCCCGTCCCTGAATCAGCCCCAGCATTTT
TRBJ1-5 | TRBV6-1 | - | - | CASSESYNQPQHF | TGTGCCAGCAGTGAAAGCTACAATCAGCCCCAGCATTTT
TRBJ1-6 | TRBV6-6 | few | - | CASRSVGGARNSPLHF | TGTGCCAGCCGAAGTGTAGGAGGAGCTAGGAATTCACCCCTCCACTTT
TRBJ1-5 | TRBV6-5 | - | - | CASTMDGNQPQHF | TGTGCCAGCACCATGGACGGGAATCAGCCCCAGCATTTT
TRBJ2-1 | TRBV5-1 | - | TRBD2 | CASMTSGDNEQFF | TGCGCCAGCATGACTAGCGGGGACAATGAGCAGTTCTTC
TRBJ1-2 | TRBV24-1 | - | - | CATSDRTARGYTF | TGTGCCACCAGTGATCGGACAGCCCGCGGCTACACCTTC